This TCR beta chain was retrieved from a study of shared clonotypes between healthy human individuals (dated by TCRdb to the early 2020s). Looking at the study overall: Three men and two women, aged 18 to 49 years, made up the cohort. For each donor, CD4 naive and CD4 memory were each given three plates, CD8 naive was given two plates, and CD8 memory was given one plate. Blood TCR repertoires of about 5 healthy adults were deeply sequenced to estimate repertoire size and the extent of clonotype sharing between individuals. Libraries were prepared and TCR repertoires were sequenced by different laboratories using diverse techniques, in order to increase sequencing depth and limit assay-specific biases. Leukapheresis yielded between about 0.85 and 9.5 billion PBMCs per donor.

Using the deep immunoSEQ assay, multiplex PCR amplified TCR CDR3 regions from genomic DNA. For each cell subset, the extracted genomic DNA was distributed evenly across all wells of several immunoSEQ 96-well plates, and each plate served as one replicate. For sorted subsets, approximately 200 ng of genomic DNA, equivalent to 25,000 to 35,000 T cell genomes, went into each replicate PCR. Purified libraries were measured with a Qubit 3.0 fluorometer, size-checked on a Bioanalyzer 2100, and measured again with the KAPA Library Quantification kit. Every immunoSEQ 96-well plate was sequenced on a dedicated single-read 150-cycle Illumina NextSeq 550 flow cell. On the authors' methods: The immunoSEQ output contained only junctional sequences without quality scores, so filtering could not match that applied to full-length reads. Sequences were annotated with PyIR, a Python wrapper for IgBLAST v1.9, and V/J genes and CDR3 were assigned using IMGT germline references. Reads with weak V/J assignments (E-value above 1e-6), missing CDR3, stop codons, out-of-frame junctions, or ambiguous translated residues were removed. A V3J clonotype was defined by an identical inferred V gene, J gene, and CDR3 amino acid sequence. Percentage overlap between repertoires was calculated by dividing the number of shared unique clonotypes by the size of the smaller repertoire. Repertoire richness was assessed with RTK rarefaction, the Chao1 estimator, and Recon v2.1 estimates of unobserved clonotypes. For all TCRbeta clonotypes obtained by the gDNA method from a handful of donors, generation probabilities were computed with OLGA. TCRdb stores this immuneACCESS table with in-frame sequences only. Part of the clones is absent; in the studies checked, under half of the shortfall reflects unresolved V genes, and no reason is known for the rest. The V and J calls and clone size come from that table; D and trimming were worked out from the DNA. The sample table records roughly 760,000 clones; 74% of these occur just once. Under 2% of the sample comes from the top ten.

In this sample, this clone turned up once. This clone's antigen is unknown. Base quality data are lacking; no much larger clone is found one base away. The CDR3 numbers 15 residues from cysteine through phenylalanine. Here the CDR3 DNA is all that survives: 45 bases in frame from base 1. The germline V end is reduced by 3 bases and the J end by 7 bases; junction bases left unmatched: 8. The germline V gene encodes CDR1 LNHDA and CDR2 SQIVND (reference sequence). Study-level results and caveats: Only blood was sampled, and tissue TCR repertoires likely differ from those in blood. Naive subsets generally had larger estimated clonotype richness than memory subsets. The small number of donors limited the genetic and exposure-history diversity represented. Clonotypes shared by all four sorted-subset donors showed higher generation probabilities than non-shared clonotypes. Across several donors, approximately 4.6% of naive CD4, over 3% of naive CD8, about 2% of memory CD4, and roughly 0.4% of memory CD8 clonotypes were shared. Even with the large sequencing depth, rarefaction of the sorted-subset datasets indicated that sequencing was incomplete. Based on pairwise subsampling, the degree of clonotype sharing among donors was expected to be affected by sequencing depth.

The donors were healthy, HIV-negative adults who had no recently reported acute infections or vaccinations. Every donor was a Caucasian adult residing in Nashville, Tennessee, USA. Magnetic negative selection was used to enrich CD4+ T cells, after which naive cells were positively selected on CD45RA and the negative fraction became the memory subset. Blood was obtained by leukapheresis, after which PBMCs were separated by Ficoll-Histopaque density gradient centrifugation and cryopreserved in liquid nitrogen vapor phase. Purity and quantity of every magnetically sorted T cell population were checked by analytical flow cytometry. Each sorted fraction had its genomic DNA isolated and then quantified by UV absorbance on a Nanodrop 2000c.

This sequence uses TRBV19 and TRBJ1-5, with 8 central nucleotides matching TRBD1. This clonotype was obtained from a woman in her twenties or thirties in good health. The sequenced sample was memory CD4+ T cells sorted from blood. The cell subset or site label, read with the paper, signifies: CD45RA-negative fraction. The sequence in DNA is TGTGCCAGTAGTATTGGTAGGACAGGGCGACAGCCCCAGCATTTT. Its translation reads: CASSIGRTGRQPQHF.